This T cell receptor (beta chain) was documented in a study of blood T cell repertoires in COVID-19 (dated by TCRdb to between 2020 and 2021). For context, the study as a whole: Samples covering the acute and convalescent phases of COVID-19 were provided by collaborators in the United States, Italy and Spain. The material from the prospective study consisted of cDNA or gDNA derived from T cells, B-cell-depleted T cells, or PBMCs. Subjects who had been exposed to COVID-19, were actively infected with it, or had recovered from it provided the deeply sampled blood TCRbeta repertoires that made up the dataset. Where available, HLA class I and class II types were taken from metadata supplied by the sample provider and were not determined by assay-based typing. The sample metadata nearly always contained a de-identified subject ID, COVID-19 status, age in years and sex. The repertoires were made available in a free public database intended to serve as a resource for research on the immune response to SARS-CoV-2. Samples came from the ongoing ImmuneRACE study (first 160 participants) plus 1,254 subjects from 6 global collaborators.

On this clone: It lacks a known antigen. Qualities for individual bases were not recorded, and no much larger clone is one base off.

V and J are truncated by 4 bases and 5 bases respectively, leaving an intervening sequence of 11 bases. From a lookup of the germline V gene (reference sequence), CDR1 and CDR2 are SEHNR and FQNEAQ. The CDR3 numbers 13 residues from cysteine through phenylalanine. The entry retains the CDR3 DNA only, 39 bases that are in frame from base 1. What the research found in general, with its limitations: Clinical and demographic metadata were provided uncurated, with the amount varying by source and participant.

TCRbeta CDR3 regions were amplified from genomic DNA by means of the immunoSEQ Assay, a bias-controlled multiplex PCR. The paper's processing steps were these. The number of nucleated cells in each sample was estimated from the amplification of reference gene primers within the assay. To quantify the absolute abundance of each unique TCRbeta CDR3 rearrangement, sequence reads were collapsed and filtered. Productive Simpson clonality was computed per sample as the square root of Simpson's diversity index over productive rearrangements. TCRdb mirrors the immuneACCESS table, restricted to in-frame sequences. Some clones are absent from its copies; in checked studies, under half trace to an unresolved V gene, and the reason for the others is unknown. The V and J calls and clone size come from that table; D and trimming were worked out from the DNA. Within this sample are about 220,000 clones, with over 75% of them counted one time only. The top ten hold roughly 3.5% of the sample.

Enrolling through a virtual design, the prospective study's participants ranged in age from roughly 18 to 90 years and lived across 24 United States geographic areas. Cohort assignment in the prospective study relied on participant-reported clinical history from a screening survey and a study questionnaire. Recovered participants in ImmuneRACE Cohort 3 were defined by two consecutive negative NP/OP PCR tests, clearance by a healthcare professional, or resolution of symptoms. In the prospective study, whole blood, serum and a nasopharyngeal or oropharyngeal swab were collected from each participant by mobile phlebotomists. Participants in the prospective study had the option to provide additional blood draws and questionnaires over a roughly two-month period. Blood samples from the prospective study were shipped frozen or at room temperature prior to DNA extraction.

This receptor was taken from a woman in her fifties or sixties who had recovered from COVID-19. The chain employs TRBV7-9 and TRBJ1-1; TRBD1 is perhaps the D gene, given 6 matching bases. Sequences were obtained from PBMCs or T cells enriched from blood (not recorded which). The sequenced DNA is TGTGCCAGCAGCTGGACACAGGGTACTGAAGCTTTCTTT. This codes for CASSWTQGTEAFF.